Given below is one T cell receptor (beta chain) in context. Antigen: not known. The germline CDR1 and CDR2 sequences are SGHTA and FQGNSA. The V and J ends lost 2 bases and 6 bases, in that order; junction bases with no gene match: 5. The CDR3 has 14 residues. Expressed TCRB transcripts were sequenced because the isolated RNA had all been reverse transcribed beforehand. The protocol was immunoSEQ multiplex PCR, while the TCRdb copy is restricted to in-frame clones and leaves out a portion. Here the sample spans over 650,000 clones, around 15% being singletons. The data were obtained in a study of beta chain features in type 1 diabetes. General study points: Type 1 diabetes patients had moderately but significantly shorter TCRB CDR3s in all four CD4+ subsets.

The sequence was collected from a man between 18 and 35 years old with type 1 diabetes. Material for sequencing was naive CD4+ T cells from blood. The chain has TRBV7-2 and TRBJ2-3, with 7 bases that match TRBD2. In DNA, the CDR3 is TGTGCCAGCAGCTTATCAGCGGGGATGGATACGCAGTATTTT. This codes for CASSLSAGMDTQYF.